These 28 T cell receptor beta chains share one sample of origin, sequenced in a study of T cell changes during pregnancy in multiple sclerosis. Sequencing was performed with immunoSEQ multiplex PCR; in TCRdb, only in-frame clones are kept and a portion is missing. The table shows 91,000 or so clones, with roughly 92% occurring only once. Sequenced here: peripheral blood, sampled after pregnancy. These receptors were taken from a female donor with multiple sclerosis, enrolled in a pregnancy study.

V and J are TRBV7-2 and TRBJ2-5, with 10 bases matching TRBD2. The junction had 7 bases not matched to a gene; V was cut back by 5 bases and J by 4 bases. This CDR3 has 15 residues. From germline, CDR1 is SGHTA and CDR2 FQGNSA. The CDR3 here is CASSLGASGGETQYF. Here the CDR3 DNA reads TGTGCCAGCAGCCTGGGGGCTAGCGGGGGAGAGACCCAGTACTTC.

The genes are TRBV4-2 and TRBJ1-2; D unresolved. The CDR3 has 15 residues. Germline CDR1 reads LGHNA; CDR2 reads YNFKEQ. V dropped 0 bases and J dropped 1 base, with 9 bases sitting between them. The CDR3 DNA is TGTGCCAGCAGCCAAGAGGCTCTGGTTAACTATGGCTACACCTTC. Residues: CASSQEALVNYGYTF.

The V call is TRBV15, the J call TRBJ2-5; 12 bases align to TRBD1. J gave up 5 bases and V 0 bases, and 7 bases lay outside the gene matches. Germline V gene lookup returns CDR1 LNHNV and CDR2 YYDKDF (reference sequence). The CDR3 is made up of 17 amino acids. CDR3 region: CATSRDKIGTGGETQYF. CDR3 nucleotide sequence: TGTGCCACCAGCAGAGATAAGATCGGGACAGGGGGCGAGACCCAGTACTTC.

The chain combines TRBV6-1 with TRBJ1-3, with 10 bases matching TRBD1. Per germline, CDR1 MNHNS and CDR2 SASEGT. This CDR3 is built from 16 residues. V gave up 2 bases and J gave up 3 bases; unmatched junction bases: 4. DNA for the CDR3: TGTGCCAGCAGTGAATCCGACAGGGGGCATGGAAACACCATATATTTT. It translates to CASSESDRGHGNTIYF.

The V and J genes are TRBV7-7 and TRBJ2-3, with 7 bases that match TRBD2. CDR3 size: 15 residues. V was pared by 3 bases and J by 6 bases, with 9 bases of the junction left unmatched. Germline assignment: CDR1 SSHAT and CDR2 FNYEAQ (reference sequence). The CDR3 nucleotides are TGTGCCAGCAGCTTGAGCGGGGAGACCTTTGATACGCAGTATTTT. As protein: CASSLSGETFDTQYF.

J is TRBJ1-4 and V is TRBV6-5; unclear D gene. CDR3 size: 16 residues. Germline assignment: CDR1 MNHEY and CDR2 SVGAGI. Trimming took 2 bases from V and 0 from J, leaving 10 bases between them. This CDR3 is CASSYAPGPTNEKLFF. DNA of the CDR3: TGTGCCAGCAGTTACGCACCAGGCCCAACTAATGAAAAACTGTTTTTT.

The chain carries TRBV30 and TRBJ1-1; TRBD1 matches 9 bases. From germline, CDR1 is GTSNPN and CDR2 SVGIG (reference sequence). V lost 3 bases to trimming and J lost 6 bases; unmatched junction nucleotides: 2. The CDR3 length is 12 residues. For the CDR3, the DNA is TGTGCCTGGAGACAGGGGGCCCCTGAAGCTTTCTTT. It translates to CAWRQGAPEAFF. Drawing the rest from reference TRBV30 and TRBJ1-1, the complete variable domain is SQTIHQWPATLVQPVGSPLSLECTVEGTSNPNLYWYRQAAGRGLQLLFYSVGIGQISSEVPQNLSASRPQDRQFILSSKKLLLSDSGFYLCAWRQGAPEAFFGQGTRLTVV.

V usage is TRBV25-1 and J usage is TRBJ1-1; no clear D. V was trimmed by 1 base and J by 3 bases, leaving 12 bases between them. CDR3 size: 15 residues. Germline V gives CDR1 MGHDK, CDR2 SYGVNS. CDR3 residues: CASSELRFGDTEAFF. In DNA, the CDR3 is TGTGCCAGCAGTGAATTGAGGTTCGGGGACACTGAAGCTTTCTTT.

The chain is built from TRBV27 and TRBJ2-7, with D possibly being TRBD1 (5 bases). The CDR3 sequence is 14 residues long. V was trimmed by 0 bases and J by 3 bases, leaving 9 bases between them. Germline assignment: CDR1 MNHEY and CDR2 SMNVEV (reference sequence). CDR3 sequence (DNA): TGTGCCAGCAGTTTATCAGGGGTAGGCTACGAGCAGTACTTC. It translates to CASSLSGVGYEQYF.

In its sample, this clone was seen once. The V call is TRBV4-3, the J call TRBJ1-2, with 7 bases lining up with TRBD1. Trimming took 0 bases from V and 8 from J; bases not matched to a gene: 12. Germline V lookup: CDR1 LGHNA, CDR2 YSLEER. The CDR3 has 16 amino acids. CDR3 amino acids: CASSQDQRYRGVGYTF. In DNA form, the CDR3 reads TGCGCCAGCAGCCAAGATCAACGATACAGGGGTGTGGGCTACACCTTC.

The chain is built from TRBV27 and TRBJ2-1, with D unresolved. With 5 bases removed from V and 7 bases from J, the gap between germline ends came to 15 bases. This CDR3 is built from 14 residues. Germline CDR1 is MNHEY and CDR2 is SMNVEV (reference sequence). The CDR3 DNA sequence: TGTGCCAGCAGTCCATCCGATGGTGCGAATGAGCAGTTCTTC. Its translation: CASSPSDGANEQFF.

The chain carries TRBV18 and TRBJ1-2; D gene unclear. Per the germline V gene, CDR1 is KGHSH and CDR2 is LQKENI. The ends were cut back, 1 base at V and 1 base at J, with 7 bases in the middle. The CDR3 extends over 14 amino acids. The CDR3 protein is CASSPLRDNYGYTF. CDR3 in DNA: TGTGCCAGCTCACCACTCCGAGATAACTATGGCTACACCTTC.

The V and J genes are TRBV19 and TRBJ1-2, with D perhaps TRBD1 (5 bases). Germline CDR1 is LNHDA and CDR2 is SQIVND (reference sequence). The CDR3 has 13 amino acids. V was shortened by 1 base and J by 8 bases, with 11 bases between the two germline ends. The CDR3 DNA follows: TGTGCCAGTAGTATAGCCTCAGGGAACGGCTACACCTTC. Translating it yields CASSIASGNGYTF. The full variable domain, with the rest looked up from reference TRBV19 and TRBJ1-2, is DGGITQSPKYLFRKEGQNVTLSCEQNLNHDAMYWYRQDPGQGLRLIYYSQIVNDFQKGDIAEGYSVSREKKESFPLTVTSAQKNPTAFYLCASSIASGNGYTFGSGTRLTVV.

The rearrangement joins TRBV29-1 to TRBJ1-1; tentatively, D is TRBD1 (5 bases). The CDR3 extends over 13 amino acids. V lost 7 bases and J lost 5, with 17 bases in between. From germline, CDR1 is SQVTM and CDR2 ANQGSEA. The CDR3 nucleotides read TGCAGCGGGAGCGGGGGGATGGGGACTGAAGCTTTCTTT. It translates to CSGSGGMGTEAFF.

V gene TRBV27 combines with J gene TRBJ1-1; 7 bases align to TRBD1. V gave up 6 bases and J gave up 3 bases; unmatched junction bases: 4. Germline CDR1 reads MNHEY; CDR2 reads SMNVEV (reference sequence). CDR3 size: 13 residues. The CDR3 is CASSHDRDTEAFF. In DNA, the CDR3 is TGTGCCAGCAGCCACGACAGGGACACTGAAGCTTTCTTT.

J is TRBJ2-2 and V is TRBV7-9; TRBD2 might be the D (5 bases). CDR1 and CDR2 (germline): SEHNR, FQNEAQ (reference sequence). The germline V and J ends were trimmed by 1 base and 0 bases, with 15 bases remaining between them. CDR3 length equals 18 residues. The CDR3 protein is CASSLVAGRSANTGELFF. The DNA of the CDR3 is TGTGCCAGCAGCTTAGTGGCGGGCAGGTCCGCGAACACCGGGGAGCTGTTTTTT. The variable domain in full, completed from reference TRBV7-9 and TRBJ2-2, reads DTGVSQNPRHKITKRGQNVTFRCDPISEHNRLYWYRQTLGQGPEFLTYFQNEAQLEKSRLLSDRFSAERPKGSFSTLEIQRTEQGDSAMYLCASSLVAGRSANTGELFFGEGSRLTVL.

In DNA form, the CDR3 reads TGTGCCAGCAGCCCCCCCGGGGGGGGAGAGACCCAGTACTTC. It codes for CASSPPGGGETQYF. This chain uses TRBV7-2 with TRBJ2-5, with 8 positions matching TRBD2. Trimming at V came to 5 bases and at J to 4 bases, leaving 6 bases not matched to a gene. CDR1 and CDR2 (germline): SGHTA, FQGNSA. This CDR3 spans 14 amino acids.

The count of this clone is one. The V and J genes are TRBV30 and TRBJ2-2, with unresolved D. Germline CDR1 is GTSNPN and CDR2 is SVGIG (reference sequence). With 0 bases removed from V and 2 bases from J, the gap between germline ends came to 4 bases. CDR3 size: 13 residues. The CDR3 loop reads CAWSVQNTGELFF. The CDR3 DNA reads as TGTGCCTGGAGTGTACAAAACACCGGGGAGCTGTTTTTT.

The rearrangement links TRBV5-3 to TRBJ2-7; D is perhaps TRBD1 (5 bases). TRBV5-3 falls under the ORF class, with uncertain function. This CDR3 comprises 12 residues. V lost 4 bases and J 5 bases, leaving 10 bases between the germline ends. The chain's CDR3 is CARSLDSHEQYF. CDR3 sequence (DNA): TGTGCCAGAAGCCTCGACAGCCACGAGCAGTACTTC.

The rearrangement joins TRBV4-3 to TRBJ2-7, with a weak D call TRBD1 (6 bases). The V gene's germline CDR1 is LGHNA and CDR2 YSLEER. Deletions cut 2 bases from V and 3 bases from J, with 17 bases between. This CDR3 contains 16 residues. CDR3 nucleotide sequence: TGCGCCAGCAGCCAAACCCCCGGGACAAGTCTCTACGAGCAGTACTTC. It encodes CASSQTPGTSLYEQYF.

The chain employs TRBV5-4 and TRBJ2-1; tentative D call: TRBD1 (5 bases). Germline V lookup: CDR1 SGHNT, CDR2 YYREEE (reference sequence). The V end was cut by 4 bases, the J end by 1 base, with 9 bases between. The CDR3 covers 14 residues. DNA for the CDR3: TGTGCCAGCAGCCTGGACAAATCCTACAATGAGCAGTTCTTC. This encodes CASSLDKSYNEQFF.

J is TRBJ1-3 and V is TRBV7-8, with D perhaps TRBD1 (6 bases). The CDR3 extends over 13 amino acids. Germline-derived CDR1 and CDR2 are SGHVS and FQNEAQ. V was clipped by 5 bases and J by 3 bases, with 8 bases between them. The CDR3 region has the DNA TGTGCCAGCAGCGGCAGGGGTGGAAACACCATATATTTT. This sequence encodes CASSGRGGNTIYF.

Only one count was recorded for this clone. V gene TRBV2 combines with J gene TRBJ1-2; D uncertain. Germline values: CDR1 SNHLY, CDR2 FYNNEI. The CDR3 contains 18 residues. V was shortened by 2 bases and J by 5 bases, with 24 bases between the two germline ends. DNA for the CDR3: TGTGCCAGCAGTGAACGGGATATCCGATCTGGGGTGGGGTATGGCTACACCTTC. Translation gives CASSERDIRSGVGYGYTF.

The J gene is TRBJ2-7, the V gene TRBV5-1, with 9 bases aligning to TRBD1. Germline lookup yields CDR1 SGHRS and CDR2 YFSETQ. Losses at the gene ends were 3 bases for V and 6 bases for J; bases not matched to a gene: 10. CDR3 length: 15 residues. In nucleotides, the CDR3 is TGCGCCAGCAGCTCAACCGGGACAGGGAGGCTCGAGCAGTACTTC. Protein sequence: CASSSTGTGRLEQYF.

V is TRBV5-4 and J is TRBJ1-1; 7 positions match TRBD1. Germline trimming cut 1 base from V and 3 bases from J; bases unmatched to any gene: 6. CDR3 length: 15 residues. Germline values: CDR1 SGHNT, CDR2 YYREEE (reference sequence). This chain's CDR3 is CASSLRRTGDTEAFF. The CDR3 DNA is TGTGCCAGCAGCTTGCGCCGAACAGGGGACACTGAAGCTTTCTTT.

The J gene is TRBJ1-1, the V gene TRBV6-5; D ambiguous. CDR3 size: 15 residues. Germline V CDR1 and CDR2: MNHEY, SVGAGI. Trimming took 0 bases from V and 1 from J, leaving 9 bases between them. CDR3 nucleotides: TGTGCCAGCAGTTACTCGAAAGCCGCGAACACTGAAGCTTTCTTT. Protein product: CASSYSKAANTEAFF.

This chain uses TRBV6-5 with TRBJ2-3; 9 nucleotides match TRBD2. The CDR3 loop spans 15 amino acids. CDR1 and CDR2 (germline): MNHEY, SVGAGI. The V segment lost 5 bases and the J segment 2 bases; nucleotides outside the gene matches: 5. CDR3 sequence (DNA): TGTGCCAGCAGTCGTTCTAGCGGGGCCACAGATACGCAGTATTTT. Its translation: CASSRSSGATDTQYF.

V gene TRBV19 combines with J gene TRBJ1-5; 8 nucleotides align to TRBD1. This CDR3 has 17 residues. With 5 bases clipped from V and 0 bases from J, the junction kept 9 bases outside the gene matches. The germline gives CDR1 LNHDA, CDR2 SQIVND (reference sequence). In DNA form, the CDR3 reads TGTGCCAGTAGTCTTGGACAGGGCGGGTATAGCAATCAGCCCCAGCATTTT. This translates into CASSLGQGGYSNQPQHF. The full variable domain, its missing parts supplied by reference TRBV19 and TRBJ1-5, is DGGITQSPKYLFRKEGQNVTLSCEQNLNHDAMYWYRQDPGQGLRLIYYSQIVNDFQKGDIAEGYSVSREKKESFPLTVTSAQKNPTAFYLCASSLGQGGYSNQPQHFGDGTRLSIL.